This TCR beta chain was identified during a study of blood T cell repertoires in COVID-19 (dated by TCRdb to about 2020). As for the study more broadly: Collaborator samples came from the United States, Italy and Spain and covered acute and convalescent phases of COVID-19. Subjects who had been exposed to COVID-19, were actively infected with it, or had recovered from it provided the deeply sampled blood TCRbeta repertoires that made up the dataset. A freely available public database, intended as a resource for researchers studying the immune response to SARS-CoV-2, is where the repertoires were released. Samples came from the ongoing ImmuneRACE study (first 160 participants) plus 1,254 subjects from 6 global collaborators. Where available, HLA class I and class II types were obtained from metadata supplied by the sample provider rather than from assay-based typing. The prospective study material was composed of cDNA or gDNA derived from T cells, B-cell-depleted T cells, or PBMCs. A de-identified subject ID, COVID-19 status, age in years and sex were almost always included in the sample metadata.

The germline V gene yields SGHTA for CDR1 and FQGNSA for CDR2. The CDR3 numbers 15 residues from cysteine through phenylalanine. The kept DNA is CDR3 alone, 45 bases in frame from the first base. V is pruned by 0 bases and J by 7 bases, leaving 6 bases of the junction without a gene match. This clone has only one observation. Its binding antigen is unknown. The sample holds no much larger clone one base away, and base qualities are not on file. What the study reported, not specific to this receptor: Clinical and demographic metadata were provided uncurated, with the amount varying by source and participant.

The immunoSEQ Assay, a bias-controlled multiplex PCR, was used to amplify TCRbeta CDR3 regions from genomic DNA. Per the authors' processing: Within the assay, amplification of reference gene primers was used to estimate how many nucleated cells each sample contained. To quantify the absolute abundance of each unique TCRbeta CDR3 rearrangement, sequence reads were collapsed and filtered. For each sample, productive Simpson clonality was calculated as the square root of Simpson's diversity index over productive rearrangements. TCRdb carries this immuneACCESS record with in-frame sequences only. Its versions omit some clonotypes, under half of them owing to an unresolved V gene in the studies checked, with the rest unexplained. The V and J calls and clone size were taken over from that table, and D and trimming were inferred from the DNA. The sample data list about 190,000 clones, and about 88% of these were observed just once. The ten most abundant clones make up about 6.8% of the sample.

Samples from volunteer blood donors who had recovered from COVID-19 were contributed by a second Seattle source. Whole blood was collected in K2EDTA tubes by collaborating institutions according to the institutions' own protocols. For TCRbeta analysis, collaborators shipped samples in one of three forms: frozen whole blood, isolated PBMCs, or DNA extracted from either of those sample types. The sequenced sample consisted of peripheral blood. The clonotype was recovered from a woman aged 40 to 50 who had recovered from COVID-19. The chain employs TRBV7-2 and TRBJ2-5; TRBD2 lines up with 9 middle nucleotides. For the CDR3, the sequence is CASSLALAGVATQYF. The nucleotide sequence reads as follows: TGTGCCAGCAGCTTAGCACTAGCGGGTGTAGCGACCCAGTACTTC.